The clone carrying this T cell receptor (beta chain) was observed a handful of times. The data belong to a study of blood T cell repertoires in COVID-19. Repertoires were generated with immunoSEQ multiplex PCR, while TCRdb's copy carries only in-frame clones and drops some. Altogether over 65,000 clones are present, 82% being singletons, with the ten largest covering 15% to 20%. The sample consisted of peripheral blood. The sequence derives from a man older than 75 with active COVID-19.

In nucleotides, the CDR3 is TGTGCCAGCAGTCCCGGGGGGAAGACCTACGAGCAGTACTTC. It yields the protein CASSPGGKTYEQYF. This chain joins TRBV28 and TRBJ2-7, with 7 bases matching TRBD2. The trim removed 5 bases at V and 2 bases at J, leaving 6 bases unmatched. Per germline, CDR1 MDHEN and CDR2 SYDVKM. The CDR3 length is 14 residues.